The sequence of this T cell receptor (beta chain) was determined in a study of cytomegalovirus exposure and HLA in healthy donors. The CDR3 runs to 16 residues. Germline V gene data show CDR1 as SEHNR and CDR2 as FQNEAQ (reference sequence). After removal of 5 bases from V and 3 bases from J, the junction contained 11 bases not matched to a gene. Use of 60 Vbeta and 13 Jbeta primers characterized the PCR. TCRdb's table, derived via immunoSEQ multiplex PCR, lists solely in-frame clones and lacks some. Of approximately 150,000 clones in the sample, about four fifths are singletons; the top ten hold approximately 11%. Findings and limits, study-wide: In a later analysis, the majority of CMV-associated beta chains seemingly showed HLA restriction. The authors considered a cluster of highly shared sequence variants likely to be a sequencing artifact.

Points on this clone: The antigen remains unidentified.

Sequencing was performed on PBMCs. The clonotype was recovered from a man over 45 in good health and CMV-seropositive. This chain links TRBV7-9 with TRBJ2-7; the match to TRBD1 covers 9 bases. The CDR3 region is CASSPTQGALLYEQYF. The DNA of the CDR3 is TGTGCCAGCAGCCCGACACAGGGGGCATTGCTCTACGAGCAGTACTTC.